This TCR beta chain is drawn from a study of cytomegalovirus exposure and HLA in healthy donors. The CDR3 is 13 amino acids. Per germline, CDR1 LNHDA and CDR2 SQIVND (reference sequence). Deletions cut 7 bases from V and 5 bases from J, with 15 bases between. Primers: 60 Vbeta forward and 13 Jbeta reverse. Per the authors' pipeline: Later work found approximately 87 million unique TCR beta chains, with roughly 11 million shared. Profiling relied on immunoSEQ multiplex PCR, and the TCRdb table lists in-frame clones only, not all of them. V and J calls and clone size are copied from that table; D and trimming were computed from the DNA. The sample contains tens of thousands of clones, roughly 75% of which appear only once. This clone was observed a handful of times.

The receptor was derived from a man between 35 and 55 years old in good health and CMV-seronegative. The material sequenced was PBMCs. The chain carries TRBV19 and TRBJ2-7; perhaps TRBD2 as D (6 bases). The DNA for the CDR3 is TGTGCCAGTACCCCCCGACCGGGGGACGAGCAGTACTTC. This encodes CASTPRPGDEQYF.